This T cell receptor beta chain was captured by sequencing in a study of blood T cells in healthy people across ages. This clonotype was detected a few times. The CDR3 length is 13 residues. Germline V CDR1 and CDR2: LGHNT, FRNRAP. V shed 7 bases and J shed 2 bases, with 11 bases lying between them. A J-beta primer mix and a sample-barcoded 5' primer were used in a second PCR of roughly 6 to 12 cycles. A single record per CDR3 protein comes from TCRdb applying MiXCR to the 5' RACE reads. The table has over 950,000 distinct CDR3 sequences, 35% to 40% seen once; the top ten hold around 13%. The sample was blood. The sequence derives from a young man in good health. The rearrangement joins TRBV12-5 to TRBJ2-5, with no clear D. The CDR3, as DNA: TGTGCTAGTGCCCCCACAGCACAAGAGACCCAGTACTTC. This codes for CASAPTAQETQYF. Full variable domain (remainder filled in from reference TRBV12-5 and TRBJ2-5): DARVTQTPRHKVTEMGQEVTMRCQPILGHNTVFWYRQTMMQGLELLAYFRNRAPLDDSGMPKDRFSAEMPDATLATLKIQPSEPRDSAVYFCASAPTAQETQYFGPGTRLLVL.